This T cell receptor (beta chain) appears in the sequencing data of a study of spatial heterogeneity in lung cancer. As concerns this clonotype: Its antigen is as yet unknown.

Study-wide results and caveats: Counts of expanded alpha and beta TCRs within tumors tracked the tumor nonsynonymous mutation count.

TCRdb ran MiXCR on the 5' RACE reads and lists one entry per CDR3 protein. The sample lists around 100,000 distinct CDR3 sequences; 3.5% to 5% were seen once. As for time point: sample taken at primary tumor resection. Researchers sequenced whole RNA taken from tumor, nontumor lung or frozen PBMC without sorting. V was shortened by 3 bases and J by 4 bases, with 8 bases between the two germline ends. The CDR3 runs 13 residues. Germline CDR1 is MDHEN and CDR2 is SYDVKM. The chain uses TRBV28 and TRBJ2-3; no firm D call. This clonotype originated in a male donor with early-stage non-small cell lung cancer. Here the sequenced sample was lung tumor tissue, taken at surgery. CDR3 region: CASSFTVSDTQYF. CDR3 DNA sequence: TGTGCCAGCAGTTTCACGGTTTCAGATACGCAGTATTTT.